The rows below give T cell receptor beta chains drawn from one sample of a study of technical replicates of blood from several donors. Measured with immunoSEQ multiplex PCR; TCRdb has only the in-frame clones, and not every one. The sample lists 60,000 or so clones, around 87% seen once, with under 6.5% in the top ten. Sequencing input: PBMCs. These receptors were collected from a human donor in good health. Some clones in this sample may be carry-over from other donors' samples. CDR3s include the opening cysteine and the closing phenylalanine or tryptophan. The D gene is left open where the match is weak. Rows give clone size only sometimes, using once, few, many, or a class for an expanded clone.

D,size,J,V,DNA,CDR3
.,.,TRBJ1-5,TRBV18,TGTGCCAGCTCACCACCGAACCGGGGGGATCAGCCCCAGCATTTT,CASSPPNRGDQPQHF
.,.,TRBJ1-1,TRBV5-1,TGCGCCAGCGCCAAACAGGTAGGAGTGAACACTGAAGCTTTCTTT,CASAKQVGVNTEAFF
TRBD2,.,TRBJ2-7,TRBV2,TGTGCCAGCAGTGAATCCGGGGGGACTGACGAGCAGTACTTC,CASSESGGTDEQYF
.,.,TRBJ2-5,TRBV15,TGTGCCACCAGCAGAGATCAGGGCAGCCTAGAGACCCAGTACTTC,CATSRDQGSLETQYF
.,.,TRBJ1-5,TRBV27,TGTGCCAGCAGGTCGGGGGGGTTATTTAGGCCCCAGCATTTT,CASRSGGLFRPQHF
.,.,TRBJ2-2,TRBV9,TGTGCCAGCAGCCCTAGTGGCGCGGACACCGGGGAGCTGTTTTTT,CASSPSGADTGELFF
.,.,TRBJ2-5,TRBV6-5,TGTGCCAGCAGTTACCCCGGAGCCGGACAAGAGACCCAGTACTTC,CASSYPGAGQETQYF
.,.,TRBJ2-7,TRBV7-8,TGTGCCAGCAGCTTATCGGGGGAAGACTCCTACGAGCAGTACTTC,CASSLSGEDSYEQYF
.,.,TRBJ2-3,TRBV11-2,TGTGCCAGCAGCTTAGTCCCTCTCGGGCAGTATTTT,CASSLVPLGQYF
.,.,TRBJ1-1,TRBV5-4,TGTGCCAGCAGCCCTGGAGGGGCTGGGATGAACACTGAAGCTTTCTTT,CASSPGGAGMNTEAFF
.,.,TRBJ1-4,TRBV7-8,TGTGCCAGCAGCCCCAGGGTGGTTGAAAAACTGTTTTTT,CASSPRVVEKLFF
.,once,TRBJ2-7,TRBV29-1,TGCAGCGTTGTCAGCGCTGTTGGGTACGAGCAGTACTTC,CSVVSAVGYEQYF
.,.,TRBJ2-3,TRBV6-1,TGTGCCAGCAGTGTGGGCTCAGGCCTTAGCACAGATACGCAGTATTTT,CASSVGSGLSTDTQYF
.,medium-sized,TRBJ1-1,TRBV13,TGTGCCAGCAGCTTAGAAGGAGAGGCAACGGGGGAGGAGGCTTTCTTT,CASSLEGEATGEEAFF
TRBD2,.,TRBJ2-7,TRBV13,TGTGCCAGCAGCGCCCTAGAACGACTAGCGGGGGGTAATACCTCCTACGAGCAGTACTTC,CASSALERLAGGNTSYEQYF